The 20 T cell receptor beta chains in this list originate from one sample, sequenced in a study of cytomegalovirus exposure and HLA in healthy donors. It was with 60 Vbeta and 13 Jbeta primers that the PCR ran. Generated by immunoSEQ multiplex PCR, the TCRdb table keeps only in-frame clones and is missing some. The sample contains 93,000 or so clones, just under 85% of which appear only once. Source material: PBMCs. Source of these receptors: a woman aged 18-35 years in good health and CMV-seropositive.

CDR3 region: CASSTPPDSPVDEQFF. The DNA for the CDR3 is TGCGCCAGCAGCACCCCTCCCGACAGCCCTGTGGATGAGCAGTTCTTC. This chain uses TRBV4-1 with TRBJ2-1, with D perhaps matching TRBD1 (5 bases). V lost 5 bases and J lost 8, with 22 bases in between. This CDR3 is built from 16 residues. Germline CDR1 and CDR2: MGHRA and YSYEKL.

The rearrangement links TRBV6-6 to TRBJ2-7, with 8 bases aligning to TRBD1. This CDR3 has 15 amino acids. Trimming at V came to 7 bases and at J to 3 bases, leaving 11 bases not matched to a gene. The germline gives CDR1 MNHNY, CDR2 SVGAGI (reference sequence). CDR3 coding DNA: TGTGCCAGCAAGCAGACAGGGGTGATTAACTACGAGCAGTACTTC. The encoded protein is CASKQTGVINYEQYF.

The rearrangement links TRBV18 to TRBJ1-1, with D unclear. Looked up from germline, CDR1 is KGHSH and CDR2 is LQKENI. Deletions cut 4 bases from V and 0 bases from J, with 9 bases between. CDR3 length equals 14 residues. CDR3 nucleotide sequence: TGTGCCAGCTCACAGACTACATTGAACACTGAAGCTTTCTTT. Translating gives CASSQTTLNTEAFF.

The V gene is TRBV7-8, the J gene TRBJ1-5, with unresolved D. V lost 2 bases to trimming and J lost 2 bases, with 10 bases between them. The CDR3 is 15 amino acids. The germline CDR1 and CDR2 sequences are SGHVS and FQNEAQ. For the CDR3, the DNA is TGTGCCAGCAGCTTATCGGGGTGGGGCAATCAGCCCCAGCATTTT. This gives the protein CASSLSGWGNQPQHF.

The chain combines TRBV13 with TRBJ2-7, with 10 bases that match TRBD2. The CDR3 sequence is 15 residues long. From germline, CDR1 is PRHDT and CDR2 FYEKMQ (reference sequence). The V gene end was trimmed by 4 bases and the J gene end by 1 base; junction bases not matched to a gene: 4. In DNA, the CDR3 is TGTGCCAGCAGCTCTCTAGCGGGAGCTTCCTACGAGCAGTACTTC. Residues: CASSSLAGASYEQYF.

This chain joins TRBV5-4 and TRBJ1-2; TRBD1 matches 7 bases. This CDR3 has 15 amino acids. Germline CDR1 and CDR2: SGHNT and YYREEE (reference sequence). V shed 6 bases, J shed 5 bases, and the junction held 13 bases outside the gene matches. The CDR3, as DNA: TGTGCCAGCAATCCAAAAGGGGGCATTGATTATGGCTACACCTTC. Protein product: CASNPKGGIDYGYTF. Based on the CDR3 plus reference TRBV5-4 and TRBJ1-2, the full variable domain is ETGVTQSPTHLIKTRGQQVTLRCSSQSGHNTVSWYQQALGQGPQFIFQYYREEENGRGNFPPRFSGLQFPNYSSELNVNALELDDSALYLCASNPKGGIDYGYTFGSGTRLTVV.

This rearrangement joins TRBV5-1 to TRBJ2-1, with D unresolved. The length of the CDR3 is 15 residues. V dropped 1 base and J dropped 8 bases, with 16 bases sitting between them. CDR1 is SGHRS and CDR2 is YFSETQ in the germline V gene. CDR3 sequence: CASSLLFLGADEQFF. Written as DNA, the CDR3 is TGCGCCAGCAGCTTGTTGTTCCTCGGCGCGGATGAGCAGTTCTTC.

CDR3 residues: CASSKTRTSFHEQYF. The CDR3 coding sequence is TGTGCCAGCAGCAAGACCAGAACTAGCTTCCACGAGCAGTACTTC. The chain recombines TRBV11-1 with TRBJ2-7, with D possibly TRBD2 on 6 matching bases. The CDR3 sequence is 15 residues long. Germline CDR1 SGHAT, CDR2 FQDESV (reference sequence). Trimming pared 5 bases from V and 5 bases from J, leaving 19 bases between. The whole variable domain, filled in from reference TRBV11-1 and TRBJ2-7, reads EAEVAQSPRYKITEKSQAVAFWCDPISGHATLYWYRQILGQGPELLVQFQDESVVDDSQLPKDRFSAERLKGVDSTLKIQPAELGDSAMYLCASSKTRTSFHEQYFGPGTRLTVT.

The chain combines TRBV5-1 with TRBJ1-3; TRBD1 matches 10 bases. This CDR3 has 18 residues. After removal of 6 bases from V and 1 base from J, the junction contained 13 bases not matched to a gene. CDR1 is SGHRS, CDR2 YFSETQ, per germline. This CDR3 reads CASTIGDRGLPSGNTIYF. As DNA, the CDR3 is TGCGCCAGCACAATAGGGGACAGGGGACTTCCTTCTGGAAACACCATATATTTT.

The V call is TRBV10-3, the J call TRBJ1-4, with D perhaps matching TRBD1 (5 bases). The CDR3 has 12 residues. Per the germline V gene, CDR1 is ENHRY and CDR2 is SYGVKD. The ends were cut back, 6 bases at V and 9 bases at J, with 11 bases in the middle. CDR3 in DNA: TGTGCCATCAGCCAGGGCGGGAAAAAACTGTTTTTT. This translates into CAISQGGKKLFF.

The gene calls are TRBV7-9 and TRBJ2-5, with 9 bases lining up with TRBD2. The V gene's germline CDR1 is SEHNR and CDR2 FQNEAQ (reference sequence). J gave up 5 bases and V 5 bases, and 6 bases lay outside the gene matches. The CDR3 runs to 14 residues. CDR3 DNA sequence: TGTGCCAGCAGCGGGGGGCTAGCGGGGGAGACCCAGTACTTC. Protein sequence: CASSGGLAGETQYF. The entire variable domain, with the rest obtained from reference TRBV7-9 and TRBJ2-5, is as follows: DTGVSQNPRHKITKRGQNVTFRCDPISEHNRLYWYRQTLGQGPEFLTYFQNEAQLEKSRLLSDRFSAERPKGSFSTLEIQRTEQGDSAMYLCASSGGLAGETQYFGPGTRLLVL.

A note on this clone: The same CDR3 also results from other DNA sequences found in this sample. J is TRBJ1-5 and V is TRBV18, with D possibly matching TRBD1 (5 bases). V lost 1 base, J lost 6 bases, and 7 bases lay in between. Germline V gene sequence: CDR1 KGHSH, CDR2 LQKENI. The CDR3 totals 13 residues. The CDR3 region is CASSPRGGQPQHF. The CDR3 DNA reads as TGTGCCAGCTCACCACGGGGGGGTCAGCCCCAGCATTTT.

The chain recombines TRBV6-6 with TRBJ2-7; a possible D gene is TRBD2 (6 bases). This CDR3 is 15 amino acids long. Germline values: CDR1 MNHNY, CDR2 SVGAGI (reference sequence). V was clipped by 2 bases and J by 0 bases, with 11 bases between them. CDR3 loop: CASSYGDGSSYEQYF. Written as DNA, the CDR3 is TGTGCCAGCAGTTACGGGGACGGGAGCTCCTACGAGCAGTACTTC.

The chain joins TRBV5-6 to TRBJ2-2; possibly TRBD2 for D (6 bases). The germline gives CDR1 SGHDT, CDR2 YYEEEE. The V end lost 4 bases, the J end lost 2 bases, and 9 bases lay between the germline ends. The length of the CDR3 is 14 residues. CDR3: CASSTGLNTGELFF. The CDR3 DNA reads as TGTGCCAGCAGCACGGGACTCAACACCGGGGAGCTGTTTTTT.

This rearrangement joins TRBV2 to TRBJ2-3; TRBD1 might be the D (6 bases). V lost 3 bases and J 6 bases, leaving 7 bases between the germline ends. In germline, CDR1 is SNHLY, CDR2 FYNNEI. The length of the CDR3 is 12 residues. DNA for the CDR3: TGTGCCAGCAGTGAGCAGGGGGATACGCAGTATTTT. It codes for CASSEQGDTQYF. The full variable domain, completed using reference TRBV2 and TRBJ2-3, is EPEVTQTPSHQVTQMGQEVILRCVPISNHLYFYWYRQILGQKVEFLVSFYNNEISEKSEIFDDQFSVERPDGSNFTLKIRSTKLEDSAMYFCASSEQGDTQYFGPGTRLTVL.

J is TRBJ1-6 and V is TRBV5-4, with 7 positions matching TRBD1. Germline loops: CDR1 SGHNT, CDR2 YYREEE (reference sequence). V lost 4 bases and J lost 7; bases outside the gene matches: 8. CDR3 length equals 15 residues. This CDR3 is CASSPVRGPNSPLHF. The CDR3 nucleotides are TGTGCCAGCAGCCCTGTAAGGGGGCCCAATTCACCCCTCCACTTT.

The V call is TRBV30, the J call TRBJ1-4, with 8 bases aligning to TRBD1. V lost 2 bases and J lost 8; bases outside the gene matches: 4. CDR3 length: 13 amino acids. Germline V gene lookup returns CDR1 GTSNPN and CDR2 SVGIG (reference sequence). CDR3: CAWSIRTGEKLFF. The CDR3 nucleotides read TGTGCCTGGAGTATTAGGACAGGGGAAAAACTGTTTTTT.

The rearrangement links TRBV4-1 to TRBJ2-3; TRBD2 matches 8 bases. Germline V gene sequence: CDR1 MGHRA, CDR2 YSYEKL. This CDR3 contains 15 residues. Germline trimming cut 6 bases from V and 4 bases from J; bases unmatched to any gene: 9. The CDR3 region is CASRTSEGGADTQYF. Here the CDR3 DNA reads TGCGCCAGCAGGACTAGCGAGGGGGGGGCAGATACGCAGTATTTT.

The sample holds one count of this clone. V and J are TRBV5-1 and TRBJ2-7; 12 nucleotides line up with TRBD2. V was clipped by 0 bases and J by 9 bases; unmatched bases: 13. Germline CDR1 and CDR2: SGHRS and YFSETQ. CDR3 length: 17 amino acids. The CDR3 nucleotides read TGCGCCAGCAGCTTGGAGGCTAGCGGGGGGGCCGTTGCGTGGCAGTACTTC. The encoded protein is CASSLEASGGAVAWQYF.

This rearrangement joins TRBV28 to TRBJ1-5, with TRBD1 as a possible D gene (5 bases). V was trimmed by 6 bases and J by 4 bases, leaving 13 bases between them. The CDR3 extends over 14 amino acids. CDR1 and CDR2 (germline): MDHEN, SYDVKM. In DNA form, the CDR3 reads TGTGCCAGCAGCTCGGGGGTATGGAATCAGCCCCAGCATTTT. Translation: CASSSGVWNQPQHF.